These 27 T cell receptor beta chains share one sample of origin, sequenced in a study of shared clonotypes between healthy human individuals. Measured with immunoSEQ multiplex PCR; TCRdb has only the in-frame clones, and not every one. The sample carries 2,100,000 or so clones, approximately 95% recorded once. The sample consisted of naive CD4+ T cells sorted from blood. Subset in this sample: CD45RA+ positively selected. The source of these receptors is a man between 18 and 29 years old in good health.

The chain carries TRBV29-1 and TRBJ1-2; TRBD1 agrees at 9 bases. Germline CDR1 and CDR2: SQVTM and ANQGSEA. V lost 3 bases to trimming and J lost 0 bases; unmatched junction nucleotides: 8. CDR3 length: 16 amino acids. The CDR3 here is CSVEDRGEGANYGYTF. The CDR3 nucleotides are TGCAGCGTTGAGGACAGGGGTGAAGGGGCTAACTATGGCTACACCTTC.

The CDR3 sequence is CASSSKRASQETQYF. The DNA of the CDR3 is TGTGCCAGCAGCTCGAAGCGGGCCAGTCAAGAGACCCAGTACTTC. The rearrangement links TRBV7-2 to TRBJ2-5, with D perhaps TRBD2 (6 bases). The CDR3 loop spans 15 amino acids. V lost 4 bases and J lost 2, with 14 bases in between. Germline-derived CDR1 and CDR2 are SGHTA and FQGNSA. The variable domain in full, with the rest retrieved from reference TRBV7-2 and TRBJ2-5, is GAGVSQSPSNKVTEKGKDVELRCDPISGHTALYWYRQSLGQGLEFLIYFQGNSAPDKSGLPSDRFSAERTGGSVSTLTIQRTQQEDSAVYLCASSSKRASQETQYFGPGTRLLVL.

A note on this clone: The same CDR3 can be traced to other DNA sequences in this sample. This chain links TRBV7-2 with TRBJ2-5; D is undetermined. Between the trimmed V and J ends, which lost 1 base and 5 bases, there was a span of 8 bases. CDR3 length: 13 residues. Germline loops: CDR1 SGHTA, CDR2 FQGNSA. In DNA, the CDR3 is TGTGCCAGCAGCTTAGGGCAGGTCGAGACCCAGTACTTC. Translation: CASSLGQVETQYF.

In DNA, the CDR3 is TGTGCCAGCAGCTTAACAGGGAAGCAGGGCGCTAACTATGGCTACACCTTC. Residues: CASSLTGKQGANYGYTF. The rearrangement joins TRBV11-2 to TRBJ1-2, with a possible D match to TRBD1 (6 bases). Germline CDR1 and CDR2: SGHAT and FQNNGV. The CDR3 sequence is 17 residues long. The V end lost 2 bases, the J end lost 0 bases, and 16 bases lay between the germline ends.

The rearrangement links TRBV11-2 to TRBJ2-2; 7 bases agree with TRBD2. The CDR3 length is 15 residues. Germline CDR1 and CDR2: SGHAT and FQNNGV. V shed 4 bases, J shed 0 bases, and the junction held 2 bases outside the gene matches. The CDR3 bases are TGTGCCAGCAGCTGGACTAGATCGAACACCGGGGAGCTGTTTTTT. Translation gives CASSWTRSNTGELFF. Supplemented by reference TRBV11-2 and TRBJ2-2, the full variable domain reads EAGVAQSPRYKIIEKRQSVAFWCNPISGHATLYWYQQILGQGPKLLIQFQNNGVVDDSQLPKDRFSAERLKGVDSTLKIQPAKLEDSAVYLCASSWTRSNTGELFFGEGSRLTVL.

The genes are TRBV10-2 and TRBJ1-1; no reliable D call. V lost 10 bases and J 0 bases, leaving 12 bases between the germline ends. The CDR3 contains 13 residues. CDR1 and CDR2 from the germline V gene are WSHSY and SAAADI. The DNA for the CDR3 is TGCGCCACCACGTCACCGGTGAACACTGAAGCTTTCTTT. Amino acid sequence: CATTSPVNTEAFF.

The chain joins TRBV11-2 to TRBJ2-7; D gene uncertain. V gave up 4 bases and J gave up 0 bases, with 16 bases separating them. The length of the CDR3 is 16 residues. The V gene's germline CDR1 is SGHAT and CDR2 FQNNGV. The CDR3 DNA reads as TGTGCCAGCAGCTCCGCCCCCGGACCGAGCTCCTACGAGCAGTACTTC. Translated: CASSSAPGPSSYEQYF.

The chain is built from TRBV5-1 and TRBJ2-7; weak D call: TRBD2 (5 bases). Trimming removed 0 bases at V and 6 bases at J, with 13 bases between. Looked up from germline, CDR1 is SGHRS and CDR2 is YFSETQ. CDR3 length equals 14 residues. The CDR3 loop reads CASSLGPPRAEQYF. CDR3 sequence (DNA): TGCGCCAGCAGCTTGGGGCCCCCGAGGGCCGAGCAGTACTTC.

This chain connects TRBV11-2 to TRBJ2-1; weak D call: TRBD2 (6 bases). The CDR3 loop spans 14 amino acids. Germline lookup yields CDR1 SGHAT and CDR2 FQNNGV. V lost 3 bases, J lost 3 bases, and 9 bases lay in between. CDR3 in amino acids: CASSFASVYNEQFF. CDR3 in DNA: TGTGCCAGCAGCTTTGCTAGCGTCTACAATGAGCAGTTCTTC.

The chain links TRBV5-4 to TRBJ2-2; 9 bases agree with TRBD1. Per germline, CDR1 SGHNT and CDR2 YYREEE (reference sequence). The CDR3 runs to 17 residues. The V segment lost 0 bases and the J segment 0 bases; nucleotides outside the gene matches: 3. CDR3 DNA: TGTGCCAGCAGCTTGGGCGGGACAGGGCCGAACACCGGGGAGCTGTTTTTT. This encodes CASSLGGTGPNTGELFF.

The V call is TRBV14, the J call TRBJ2-5; D may match TRBD1 or TRBD2 (7 bases each). The germline gives CDR1 SGHDN, CDR2 FVKESK. With 4 bases removed from V and 1 base from J, the gap between germline ends came to 25 bases. The CDR3 sequence is 19 residues long. CDR3 nucleotides: TGTGCCAGCAGCCCCCGACAGGGTAGGGGGTCTAGCGGCCAAGAGACCCAGTACTTC. Translation: CASSPRQGRGSSGQETQYF.

V and J are TRBV6-5 and TRBJ1-5; TRBD1 agrees at 7 bases. There are 15 residues in the CDR3. The J segment lost 0 bases and the V segment lost 7 bases, leaving 6 bases of the junction unmatched. Per germline, CDR1 MNHEY and CDR2 SVGAGI. Here the CDR3 DNA reads TGTGCCAGCACAACGACAGGGCCTAGCAATCAGCCCCAGCATTTT. Amino acids: CASTTTGPSNQPQHF.

Notes on this clone: Other nucleotide sequences from this sample produce the same CDR3. CDR3 coding DNA: TGTGCCAGCAGCGCCGGTCCTAATTCACCCCTCCACTTT. Its translation is CASSAGPNSPLHF. This rearrangement joins TRBV9 to TRBJ1-6; D is unresolved. CDR1 SGDLS and CDR2 YYNGEE come from the germline V gene. CDR3 size: 13 residues. With 3 bases removed from V and 6 bases from J, the gap between germline ends came to 7 bases.

The gene calls are TRBV19 and TRBJ2-7, with D perhaps matching TRBD2 (6 bases). CDR1 LNHDA and CDR2 SQIVND come from the germline V gene (reference sequence). With 5 bases removed from V and 2 bases from J, the gap between germline ends came to 16 bases. The length of the CDR3 is 15 residues. CDR3: CASSPRPGSPYEQYF. Written as DNA, the CDR3 is TGTGCCAGTAGTCCACGACCCGGGAGTCCCTACGAGCAGTACTTC.

The rearrangement joins TRBV10-1 to TRBJ2-3; 7 bases are a match to TRBD1. Germline V gives CDR1 WNHNN, CDR2 SYGVQD (reference sequence). V shed 6 bases and J 5 bases; nucleotides not matched to a gene: 8. The CDR3 covers 14 residues. The CDR3: CASSDGTVLDTQYF. Here the CDR3 DNA reads TGCGCCAGCAGCGATGGGACAGTTTTAGATACGCAGTATTTT.

To note about this clone: This sample includes further DNA sequences coding for the same CDR3. CDR3 loop: CASSLVGRGTEAFF. DNA for the CDR3: TGTGCCAGCAGCTTAGTGGGCCGTGGCACTGAAGCTTTCTTT. This chain joins TRBV7-2 and TRBJ1-1; no clear D gene. V lost 1 base and J 4 bases, leaving 10 bases between the germline ends. CDR1 and CDR2 from the germline V gene are SGHTA and FQGNSA. The CDR3 consists of 14 residues.

The chain recombines TRBV19 with TRBJ2-7, with D perhaps matching TRBD1 (6 bases). Germline V lookup: CDR1 LNHDA, CDR2 SQIVND (reference sequence). V shed 5 bases and J shed 3 bases, with 14 bases lying between them. CDR3 size: 14 residues. This CDR3 is CASSYRRTDYEQYF. In nucleotides, the CDR3 is TGTGCCAGTAGTTACCGAAGGACAGACTACGAGCAGTACTTC. Full variable domain (remainder filled in from reference TRBV19 and TRBJ2-7): DGGITQSPKYLFRKEGQNVTLSCEQNLNHDAMYWYRQDPGQGLRLIYYSQIVNDFQKGDIAEGYSVSREKKESFPLTVTSAQKNPTAFYLCASSYRRTDYEQYFGPGTRLTVT.

The rearrangement links TRBV10-3 to TRBJ2-7; tentative D call: TRBD2 (6 bases). The V end was cut by 6 bases, the J end by 5 bases, with 11 bases between. The CDR3 loop spans 12 amino acids. Germline V gene data show CDR1 as ENHRY and CDR2 as SYGVKD. CDR3 nucleotide sequence: TGTGCCATCAGCGGAGGGTCCAACGAGCAGTACTTC. Protein sequence: CAISGGSNEQYF.

The chain joins TRBV7-2 to TRBJ1-5; D is possibly TRBD1 (6 bases). There are 13 residues in the CDR3. Trimming removed 4 bases at V and 9 bases at J, with 13 bases between. CDR1 and CDR2 from the germline V gene are SGHTA and FQGNSA. For the CDR3, the DNA is TGTGCCAGCAGCTCCGAGGGGGGTAGGCCCCAGCATTTT. As protein: CASSSEGGRPQHF.

The chain combines TRBV19 with TRBJ2-7; 8 bases align to TRBD1. V trimming: 5 bases; J trimming: 5 bases; junction bases outside the gene matches: 5. The CDR3 has 13 residues. CDR1 is LNHDA and CDR2 is SQIVND in the germline V gene (reference sequence). The CDR3 DNA reads as TGTGCCAGTAGTGATCAGGGGGCAGACGAGCAGTACTTC. Translating it yields CASSDQGADEQYF.

The J gene is TRBJ2-2, the V gene TRBV7-9; TRBD1 is a possible D gene (6 bases). Trimming cost V 4 bases and J 6 bases, with 24 bases left between them. The CDR3 covers 18 residues. Germline V CDR1 and CDR2: SEHNR, FQNEAQ (reference sequence). The CDR3, as DNA: TGTGCCAGCAGCTGGGGGCCGGGCCTAGCCGAGGGCGCCGGGGAGCTGTTTTTT. Its protein product is CASSWGPGLAEGAGELFF.

The CDR3 reads CAWSGRQGGYTEAFF. The CDR3, as DNA: TGTGCCTGGAGTGGCCGACAGGGGGGATACACTGAAGCTTTCTTT. The J gene is TRBJ1-1, the V gene TRBV30, with TRBD1 matching 9 bases. CDR3 length: 15 residues. Germline lookup yields CDR1 GTSNPN and CDR2 SVGIG (reference sequence). The V gene end was trimmed by 1 base and the J gene end by 3 bases; junction bases not matched to a gene: 6.

V gene TRBV5-5 combines with J gene TRBJ2-2, with 8 bases matching TRBD1. Germline CDR1 and CDR2: SGHKS and YYEKEE (reference sequence). This CDR3 contains 15 residues. V shed 3 bases and J 0 bases; nucleotides not matched to a gene: 1. The CDR3 protein is CASSSGGPNTGELFF. CDR3 coding DNA: TGTGCCAGCAGCTCAGGGGGCCCGAACACCGGGGAGCTGTTTTTT.

The gene calls are TRBV6-5 and TRBJ2-7; no reliable D call. This CDR3 has 11 amino acids. V dropped 4 bases and J dropped 3 bases, with 4 bases sitting between them. The germline V gene has CDR1 MNHEY and CDR2 SVGAGI. The DNA of the CDR3 is TGTGCCAGCAGTTCTGACTACGAGCAGTACTTC. It specifies CASSSDYEQYF.

This sequence joins TRBV7-6 and TRBJ1-2; no definite D call. V was pared by 5 bases and J by 8 bases, with 12 bases between. CDR1 and CDR2 from the germline V gene are SGHVS and FNYEAQ. The CDR3 covers 12 residues. CDR3 protein: CASSPDRLGYTF. CDR3 nucleotides: TGTGCCAGCAGCCCGGACCGGCTAGGCTACACCTTC.

J is TRBJ1-5 and V is TRBV7-8, with D unresolved. Between the trimmed V and J ends, which lost 5 bases and 0 bases, there was a span of 11 bases. Germline V gene sequence: CDR1 SGHVS, CDR2 FQNEAQ. The CDR3 sequence is 15 residues long. CDR3 in amino acids: CASSMERYSNQPQHF. CDR3 nucleotides: TGTGCCAGCAGCATGGAGAGGTATAGCAATCAGCCCCAGCATTTT.

CDR3 sequence reads: CASRVAGYSYEQYF. CDR3 in DNA: TGTGCCAGCAGGGTTGCGGGGTACTCCTACGAGCAGTACTTC. The chain has TRBV2 and TRBJ2-7; D may be TRBD2 (6 bases). Trimming took 6 bases from V and 0 from J, leaving 12 bases between them. The CDR3 totals 14 residues. Germline-derived CDR1 and CDR2 are SNHLY and FYNNEI. Supplemented by reference TRBV2 and TRBJ2-7, the full variable domain reads EPEVTQTPSHQVTQMGQEVILRCVPISNHLYFYWYRQILGQKVEFLVSFYNNEISEKSEIFDDQFSVERPDGSNFTLKIRSTKLEDSAMYFCASRVAGYSYEQYFGPGTRLTVT.